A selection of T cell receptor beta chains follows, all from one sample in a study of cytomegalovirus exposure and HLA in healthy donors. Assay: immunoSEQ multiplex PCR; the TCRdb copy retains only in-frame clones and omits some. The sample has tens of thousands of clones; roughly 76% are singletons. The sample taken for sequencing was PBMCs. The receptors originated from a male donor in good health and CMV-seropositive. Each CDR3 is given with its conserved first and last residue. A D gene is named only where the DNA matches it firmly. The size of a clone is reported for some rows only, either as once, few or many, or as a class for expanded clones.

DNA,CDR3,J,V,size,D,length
TGCGCCAGCAGATGGGTCGAGCGGGAGGGTTGCAATGAGCAGTTCTTC,CASRWVEREGCNEQFF,TRBJ2-1,TRBV10-1,NA,TRBD2,16
TGTGCCAGCAGTCAGGACAGGTCGTTATATGGCTACACCTTC,CASSQDRSLYGYTF,TRBJ1-2,TRBV27,NA,TRBD1,14
TGTGCCAGCTCCCTTGACAGGGTGGCAGATACGCAGTATTTT,CASSLDRVADTQYF,TRBJ2-3,TRBV18,NA,TRBD1,14
TGTGCCAGCAGCCTAACGCGCGTTTCGCAAGAGACCCAGTACTTC,CASSLTRVSQETQYF,TRBJ2-5,TRBV11-2,NA,NA,15
TGTGCCAGCTCACCCCAGGGACTAGTTGTCACAGATACGCAGTATTTT,CASSPQGLVVTDTQYF,TRBJ2-3,TRBV18,NA,TRBD2,16
TGTGCCATCAGTGAGTCGGGGGGCTCTGGAAACACCATATATTTT,CAISESGGSGNTIYF,TRBJ1-3,TRBV10-3,NA,NA,15
TGCGCCAGCAGCCAAGTAGGGGGCACAACCTACGAGCAGTACTTC,CASSQVGGTTYEQYF,TRBJ2-7,TRBV4-1,NA,TRBD1,15
TGTGCCATCAGTGTATTGGGACAGTACTCCTACAATGAGCAGTTCTTC,CAISVLGQYSYNEQFF,TRBJ2-1,TRBV10-3,few,TRBD1,16
TGTGCCAGTAGTCCCCGTACAGGGGGAGGGGATCAGCCCCAGCATTTT,CASSPRTGGGDQPQHF,TRBJ1-5,TRBV19,few,TRBD1,16
TGTGCCAGCAGCTCTGACAGGGGCGCTGGAAACACCATATATTTT,CASSSDRGAGNTIYF,TRBJ1-3,TRBV7-8,NA,TRBD1,15
TGCAGCGGGGGGACAGTGCAGGGCTACACCTTC,CSGGTVQGYTF,TRBJ1-2,TRBV29-1,NA,TRBD1,11
TGTGCCAGCAGTTTATCTGGCAGGGTGGAGACCCAGTACTTC,CASSLSGRVETQYF,TRBJ2-5,TRBV27,NA,NA,14
TGTGCCAGCAGTGTAACAGGGACCCAAGAGACCCAGTACTTC,CASSVTGTQETQYF,TRBJ2-5,TRBV28,NA,NA,14
TGTGCCAGCTCACCAAGGACTAGCGGCTCCTACGAGCAGTACTTC,CASSPRTSGSYEQYF,TRBJ2-7,TRBV18,NA,TRBD2,15
TGTGCCAGCAGTAGGAGTTCATACGGGGGCGGGGGGGCAGCAGATACGCAGTATTTT,CASSRSSYGGGGAADTQYF,TRBJ2-3,TRBV9,NA,TRBD2,19
TGTGCCAGCCGAGAGGGAGAGACCCAGTACTTC,CASREGETQYF,TRBJ2-5,TRBV11-2,NA,NA,11
TGCGCCAGCAGCCAAGGCCCAGGGGAGGGTACACCCCTCCACTTT,CASSQGPGEGTPLHF,TRBJ1-6,TRBV4-1,NA,NA,15
TGTGCCAGCAGTCCCGACTCAAGAGATACGCAGTATTTT,CASSPDSRDTQYF,TRBJ2-3,TRBV27,once,NA,13